What follows are 20 T cell receptor beta chains derived from one specimen sequenced in a study of tissue T cells after allogeneic stem cell transplantation. Clones were sequenced by immunoSEQ multiplex PCR, and TCRdb holds only the in-frame ones, with some missing. This sample has some 9,400 clones, with around three fifths found just once. The material was tissue from the jejunum, obtained at autopsy. The receptors derive from a female donor older than 55 with lung cancer.

This chain connects TRBV20-1 to TRBJ2-5, with D unclear. The CDR3 is 11 residues long. The germline CDR1 and CDR2 sequences are DFQATT and SNEGSKA (reference sequence). V lost 3 bases, J lost 4 bases, and 6 bases lay in between. CDR3: CSASVGETQYF. The CDR3 nucleotides read TGCAGTGCTAGTGTTGGAGAGACCCAGTACTTC.

The rearrangement links TRBV7-7 to TRBJ2-3, with D possibly matching TRBD2 (5 bases). V shed 5 bases and J shed 3 bases, with 9 bases lying between them. Germline values: CDR1 SSHAT, CDR2 FNYEAQ (reference sequence). The CDR3 is made up of 13 amino acids. Written as DNA, the CDR3 is TGTGCCAGCAGCCATACGGGGACAGATACGCAGTATTTT. Translated, it gives CASSHTGTDTQYF.

Worth noting for this clone: This could be a read error, since a much larger clone is one nucleotide away. Other DNA sequences in the sample encode the same CDR3. The chain has TRBV5-6 and TRBJ2-1; TRBD2 might be the D (6 bases). The germline gives CDR1 SGHDT, CDR2 YYEEEE. Trimming took off 0 bases at V and 3 bases at J, with 13 bases between the two ends. This CDR3 is 16 amino acids long. DNA of the CDR3: TGTGCCAGCAGCTTGGAGGCGGGAAGGGTCTACAATGAGCAGTTCTTC. It specifies CASSLEAGRVYNEQFF.

This chain joins TRBV28 and TRBJ2-6; D ambiguous. V was trimmed by 6 bases and J by 0 bases, leaving 12 bases between them. CDR1 is MDHEN and CDR2 is SYDVKM in the germline V gene. The length of the CDR3 is 16 residues. The CDR3 protein is CASRRIMNSGANVLTF. The CDR3 DNA follows: TGTGCCAGCAGACGGATCATGAACTCTGGGGCCAACGTCCTGACTTTC.

This sequence joins TRBV7-8 and TRBJ2-2; D is perhaps TRBD1 (6 bases). Trimming pared 6 bases from V and 4 bases from J, leaving 12 bases between. The germline V gene has CDR1 SGHVS and CDR2 FQNEAQ. The CDR3 consists of 14 residues. The CDR3 region has the DNA TGTGCCAGCAGATTGACAGGTTCCACCGGGGAGCTGTTTTTT. The encoded protein is CASRLTGSTGELFF.

This rearrangement joins TRBV15 to TRBJ2-5, with 9 bases matching TRBD2. Germline-derived CDR1 and CDR2 are LNHNV and YYDKDF (reference sequence). CDR3 length: 15 residues. With 4 bases clipped from V and 1 base from J, the junction kept 4 bases outside the gene matches. CDR3 in DNA: TGTGCCACCAGCACCAGCGGGAGGCCCCAAGAGACCCAGTACTTC. As protein: CATSTSGRPQETQYF.

The rearrangement links TRBV7-3 to TRBJ2-6, with D possibly TRBD1 on 6 matching bases. Germline V lookup: CDR1 SGHTA, CDR2 FQGTGA. The CDR3 spans 15 residues. Between the trimmed V and J ends, which lost 6 bases and 4 bases, there was a span of 13 bases. In DNA form, the CDR3 reads TGTGCCAGCAGGTCACAGGGATCCGGGGCCAACGTCCTGACTTTC. Protein product: CASRSQGSGANVLTF.

The rearrangement uses TRBV5-4 and TRBJ2-2; D unclear. Germline V gene sequence: CDR1 SGHNT, CDR2 YYREEE (reference sequence). V was cut by 0 bases and J by 4 bases, with 4 bases left in between. CDR3 size: 13 residues. CDR3 DNA: TGTGCCAGCAGCTTGGGTATCACCGGGGAGCTGTTTTTT. Amino acid sequence: CASSLGITGELFF.

This chain joins TRBV18 and TRBJ1-2; TRBD1 agrees at 10 bases. Germline values: CDR1 KGHSH, CDR2 LQKENI. Losses at the gene ends were 5 bases for V and 5 bases for J; bases not matched to a gene: 5. The CDR3 length is 14 residues. CDR3 sequence: CASSAGTGVYGYTF. The DNA for the CDR3 is TGTGCCAGCTCAGCCGGGACAGGGGTTTATGGCTACACCTTC.

This clone came up a few times. The genes are TRBV10-1 and TRBJ2-1, with a weak D call TRBD1 (5 bases). Germline V gene sequence: CDR1 WNHNN, CDR2 SYGVQD (reference sequence). Trimming left V 5 bases short and J 9 bases short, with 26 bases between. CDR3 length: 17 residues. The DNA of the CDR3 is TGCGCCAGCAGTAACATCCATGGGGCCAGGACCGGTGGTGAGCAGTTCTTC. Protein sequence: CASSNIHGARTGGEQFF.

The rearrangement uses TRBV5-1 and TRBJ2-7; 15 positions agree with TRBD2. V was clipped by 4 bases and J by 0 bases; unmatched bases: 5. The CDR3 spans 17 residues. Per the germline V gene, CDR1 is SGHRS and CDR2 is YFSETQ. In nucleotides, the CDR3 is TGCGCCAGCAGCCACGGACTAGCGGGAGGGCCCTCCTACGAGCAGTACTTC. Encoded protein: CASSHGLAGGPSYEQYF.

This chain connects TRBV4-3 to TRBJ2-1, with D maybe TRBD2 (7 bases). CDR1 is LGHNA, CDR2 YSLEER, per germline. V lost 4 bases and J 7 bases, leaving 23 bases between the germline ends. This CDR3 contains 17 residues. CDR3 in DNA: TGCGCCAGCAGCCGCTCCACCACGAGGGGGGGTAAGAATGAGCAGTTCTTC. Translation gives CASSRSTTRGGKNEQFF.

This clone has just a few counts. The chain is built from TRBV28 and TRBJ1-1; D unresolved. This CDR3 has 16 residues. V was trimmed by 6 bases and J by 3 bases, leaving 20 bases between them. CDR1 is MDHEN, CDR2 SYDVKM, per germline. The CDR3 nucleotides are TGTGCCAGCAGGGCCTATACCCGGGGTACGGACACTGAAGCTTTCTTT. Its protein product is CASRAYTRGTDTEAFF.

The chain is built from TRBV7-3 and TRBJ2-7; D possibly corresponds to TRBD2 (5 bases). The CDR3 runs to 13 residues. CDR1 SGHTA and CDR2 FQGTGA come from the germline V gene. Deletions cut 2 bases from V and 2 bases from J, with 7 bases between. In DNA, the CDR3 is TGTGCCAGCAGCTTAGGGAGACCCTACGAGCAGTACTTC. It translates to CASSLGRPYEQYF.

The table lists this clone with a few counts. J is TRBJ1-5 and V is TRBV29-1; D unclear. In germline, CDR1 is SQVTM, CDR2 ANQGSEA. Trimming cost V 4 bases and J 3 bases, with 7 bases left between them. The CDR3 is made up of 12 amino acids. The CDR3 loop reads CSVGSSNQPQHF. The CDR3 nucleotides are TGCAGCGTTGGGAGTTCCAATCAGCCCCAGCATTTT.

This clone appeared a few times. This chain links TRBV11-1 with TRBJ2-3; the D is unclear. CDR3 length equals 14 residues. Germline V gene sequence: CDR1 SGHAT, CDR2 FQDESV (reference sequence). V dropped 2 bases and J dropped 5 bases, with 11 bases sitting between them. The CDR3 coding sequence is TGTGCCAGCAGCTTACAGCGAGAAAAAGATACGCAGTATTTT. Its translation: CASSLQREKDTQYF.

Here the CDR3 reads CASSKAWAGEWELFF. Here the CDR3 DNA reads TGTGCCAGCAGCAAAGCGTGGGCGGGAGAGTGGGAGCTGTTTTTT. The chain links TRBV21-1 to TRBJ2-2; the table's TRBD2 call for D was not verified on the DNA. TRBV21-1 is classified as a pseudogene. The CDR3 covers 15 residues.

This clone was picked up one time. This chain links TRBV6-5 with TRBJ1-2; 8 bases agree with TRBD1. CDR1 and CDR2 (germline): MNHEY, SVGAGI. The CDR3 length is 14 residues. Unmatched junction bases numbered 9, after V lost 6 bases and J lost 6 bases. DNA for the CDR3: TGTGCCAGCAGAGACAGGGGCGGGGGGGATGGCTACACCTTC. Translation gives CASRDRGGGDGYTF.

The genes are TRBV5-6 and TRBJ2-7; D gene unclear. The CDR3 has 18 amino acids. With 0 bases removed from V and 3 bases from J, the gap between germline ends came to 22 bases. In germline, CDR1 is SGHDT, CDR2 YYEEEE. The CDR3, as DNA: TGTGCCAGCAGCTTGGGCGCTCCGGGTGGGTCGAACGACTACGAGCAGTACTTC. Residues: CASSLGAPGGSNDYEQYF.

By share of the sample, this clone is medium-sized. The gene calls are TRBV15 and TRBJ2-3, with unresolved D. V lost 3 bases and J lost 3, with 7 bases in between. CDR1 and CDR2 (germline): LNHNV, YYDKDF (reference sequence). The CDR3 runs to 13 residues. The CDR3, as DNA: TGTGCCACCAGCAGGGGTACGACAGATACGCAGTATTTT. Translation: CATSRGTTDTQYF.